What follows are 21 T cell receptor beta chains derived from one specimen sequenced in a study of cytomegalovirus exposure and HLA in healthy donors. Sequencing used immunoSEQ multiplex PCR; TCRdb keeps in-frame clones, though not all of them. This table has about 220,000 clones, approximately 86% appearing once. Sequenced material: PBMCs. All receptors derive from a woman under 30 in good health and CMV-seronegative.

J is TRBJ2-7 and V is TRBV27; 8 nucleotides align to TRBD1. The V gene's germline CDR1 is MNHEY and CDR2 SMNVEV (reference sequence). With V trimmed by 4 bases and J by 4 bases, 3 bases remained unmatched. This CDR3 has 13 amino acids. CDR3 DNA sequence: TGTGCCAGCAGTTACAGGGGGTCGTACGAGCAGTACTTC. It is translated as CASSYRGSYEQYF.

This chain uses TRBV11-1 with TRBJ2-7; weak D call: TRBD2 (6 bases). The CDR3 extends over 15 amino acids. The germline V gene encodes CDR1 SGHAT and CDR2 FQDESV (reference sequence). V dropped 2 bases and J dropped 1 base, with 12 bases sitting between them. CDR3 region: CASSLFSGESYEQYF. The CDR3 DNA follows: TGTGCCAGCAGCTTATTCTCGGGAGAGTCCTACGAGCAGTACTTC.

This clone occurred once. The chain employs TRBV7-9 and TRBJ1-1, with D possibly TRBD1 on 6 matching bases. This CDR3 is built from 13 residues. Looked up from germline, CDR1 is SEHNR and CDR2 is FQNEAQ (reference sequence). Trimming removed 5 bases at V and 2 bases at J, with 9 bases between. The DNA of the CDR3 is TGTGCCAGCAGCCACAGGGTTAACACTGAAGCTTTCTTT. The encoded protein is CASSHRVNTEAFF.

V and J are TRBV9 and TRBJ2-1, with D perhaps TRBD2 (5 bases). The CDR3 spans 12 residues. V lost 3 bases, J lost 9 bases, and 10 bases lay in between. In germline, CDR1 is SGDLS, CDR2 YYNGEE. The CDR3 bases are TGTGCCAGCAGCGAACTAGACACTGAGCAGTTCTTC. Encoded protein: CASSELDTEQFF.

This chain uses TRBV2 with TRBJ2-5, with TRBD2 as a possible D gene (6 bases). The CDR3 has 12 amino acids. Trimming left V 9 bases short and J 2 bases short, with 10 bases between. Germline CDR1 SNHLY, CDR2 FYNNEI. Here the CDR3 reads CASVADQETQYF. CDR3 DNA sequence: TGTGCCAGTGTAGCGGATCAAGAGACCCAGTACTTC.

The CDR3 DNA reads TGTGCCAGAAGCTTTCGGAGACTAGCGGGAGAACCCGGGGAGCTGTTTTTT. It is translated as CARSFRRLAGEPGELFF. This chain joins TRBV5-3 and TRBJ2-2; TRBD2 aligns across 12 bases. TRBV5-3 is annotated as an ORF whose role is uncertain. The CDR3 is 17 residues long. With 2 bases clipped from V and 6 bases from J, the junction kept 8 bases outside the gene matches.

The rearrangement joins TRBV5-1 to TRBJ2-1, with a possible D match to TRBD1 (6 bases). The CDR3 length is 15 residues. Trimming took 2 bases from V and 2 from J, leaving 11 bases between them. In germline, CDR1 is SGHRS, CDR2 YFSETQ. CDR3 sequence: CASSFSQGTYNEQFF. The CDR3 region has the DNA TGCGCCAGCAGCTTCAGCCAGGGGACCTACAATGAGCAGTTCTTC.

The rearrangement joins TRBV19 to TRBJ1-2, with D possibly TRBD1 on 5 matching bases. Germline CDR1 reads LNHDA; CDR2 reads SQIVND (reference sequence). The germline V and J ends were trimmed by 5 bases and 4 bases, with 14 bases remaining between them. The CDR3 totals 14 residues. CDR3 nucleotide sequence: TGTGCCAGTAGTGCAGGGACTGCCCTCTATGGCTACACCTTC. Its protein is CASSAGTALYGYTF.

The V gene is TRBV30, the J gene TRBJ2-1, with 8 bases identical to TRBD1. The CDR3 totals 14 residues. Unmatched junction bases numbered 4, after V lost 0 bases and J lost 6 bases. The germline CDR1 and CDR2 sequences are GTSNPN and SVGIG (reference sequence). In DNA form, the CDR3 reads TGTGCCTGGAGTGTGGGACAGGTCCGCAATGAGCAGTTCTTC. Translation gives CAWSVGQVRNEQFF.

The J gene is TRBJ2-1, the V gene TRBV7-9; TRBD1 is a possible D gene (6 bases). The CDR3 loop spans 17 amino acids. CDR1 and CDR2 from the germline V gene are SEHNR and FQNEAQ (reference sequence). V was cut by 4 bases and J by 8 bases, with 24 bases left in between. This CDR3 is CASSSVSRQAKGDEQFF. CDR3 DNA: TGTGCCAGCAGCTCCGTTTCGAGACAGGCCAAAGGGGATGAGCAGTTCTTC.

CDR3 in amino acids: CAISLRGMNTEAFF. As DNA, the CDR3 is TGTGCCATCAGTCTCAGGGGGATGAACACTGAAGCTTTCTTT. J is TRBJ1-1 and V is TRBV10-3, with 7 bases fitting TRBD1. CDR1 and CDR2 from the germline V gene are ENHRY and SYGVKD. V was clipped by 5 bases and J by 0 bases; unmatched bases: 3. The CDR3 spans 14 residues.

In DNA form, the CDR3 reads TGTGCCAGCAGCTCCCGGACTGGTTCCTACGAGCAGTACTTC. It codes for CASSSRTGSYEQYF. This rearrangement joins TRBV7-2 to TRBJ2-7, with D perhaps matching TRBD2 (5 bases). This CDR3 spans 14 amino acids. The germline V gene has CDR1 SGHTA and CDR2 FQGNSA. Trimming cost V 4 bases and J 1 base, with 11 bases left between them.

The table lists this clone with a count of one. The chain has TRBV5-8 and TRBJ1-5; weak D call: TRBD1 (6 bases). V was cut by 5 bases and J by 1 base, with 13 bases left in between. In germline, CDR1 is SGHTS, CDR2 YDEGEE. The CDR3 length is 15 residues. The chain's CDR3 is CASRGPGQSNQPQHF. The CDR3 DNA follows: TGTGCCAGCAGAGGTCCGGGACAAAGCAATCAGCCCCAGCATTTT.

This clone was recorded only once. Other nucleotide sequences from this sample produce the same CDR3. The V call is TRBV18, the J call TRBJ1-1; D may be TRBD1 (6 bases). The length of the CDR3 is 13 residues. V lost 5 bases, J lost 1 base, and 8 bases lay in between. Germline V gene sequence: CDR1 KGHSH, CDR2 LQKENI. The chain's CDR3 is CASSSDRNTEAFF. Here the CDR3 DNA reads TGTGCCAGCTCATCGGACAGGAACACTGAAGCTTTCTTT.

This clone came up once. This chain uses TRBV28 with TRBJ1-1, with 8 bases lining up with TRBD1. Unmatched junction bases numbered 7, after V lost 5 bases and J lost 2 bases. The CDR3 is made up of 15 amino acids. Germline CDR1 reads MDHEN; CDR2 reads SYDVKM. The chain's CDR3 is CASSPGQGPNTEAFF. CDR3 coding DNA: TGTGCCAGCAGTCCAGGACAGGGACCAAACACTGAAGCTTTCTTT.

The chain carries TRBV27 and TRBJ2-7, with 9 bases identical to TRBD1. CDR1 and CDR2 from the germline V gene are MNHEY and SMNVEV (reference sequence). This CDR3 has 15 residues. V lost 1 base and J lost 1; bases outside the gene matches: 2. The CDR3 loop reads CASSLFGQGSYEQYF. CDR3 nucleotide sequence: TGTGCCAGCAGTTTATTTGGACAGGGGTCCTACGAGCAGTACTTC.

This chain links TRBV11-2 with TRBJ2-1; D is perhaps TRBD2 (6 bases). Between the trimmed V and J ends, which lost 3 bases and 5 bases, there was a span of 14 bases. The germline V gene has CDR1 SGHAT and CDR2 FQNNGV. The CDR3 covers 15 residues. This chain's CDR3 is CASSFPGSTNNEQFF. CDR3 DNA: TGTGCCAGCAGCTTCCCCGGGAGTACAAACAATGAGCAGTTCTTC.

This clone was recorded once. V usage is TRBV5-6 and J usage is TRBJ1-2; TRBD1 agrees at 11 bases. CDR3 length: 17 amino acids. Germline V gene data show CDR1 as SGHDT and CDR2 as YYEEEE. V gave up 1 base and J gave up 1 base; unmatched junction bases: 6. The CDR3 spells CASSLLDRGLLNYGYTF. The CDR3 DNA reads as TGTGCCAGCAGCTTGTTGGACAGGGGGCTTCTTAACTATGGCTACACCTTC.

The V call is TRBV19, the J call TRBJ2-3, with D maybe TRBD1 (6 bases). The V gene's germline CDR1 is LNHDA and CDR2 SQIVND (reference sequence). The V end was cut by 8 bases, the J end by 0 bases, with 6 bases between. CDR3 length: 12 residues. This chain's CDR3 is CASQGSTDTQYF. DNA for the CDR3: TGTGCCAGTCAGGGGAGCACAGATACGCAGTATTTT.

CDR3 bases: TGTGCCAGTAGTATGACTGGTAACACCGGGGAGCTGTTTTTT. It encodes CASSMTGNTGELFF. J is TRBJ2-2 and V is TRBV19; D is unclear. Germline values: CDR1 LNHDA, CDR2 SQIVND (reference sequence). V lost 3 bases to trimming and J lost 2 bases, with 7 bases between them. The CDR3 is 14 amino acids.

The chain combines TRBV18 with TRBJ2-1, with D possibly being TRBD2 (5 bases). CDR3 size: 14 residues. From germline, CDR1 is KGHSH and CDR2 LQKENI. V lost 3 bases and J lost 7, with 13 bases in between. CDR3 nucleotide sequence: TGTGCCAGCTCACCCATCGTAGCGATGAATGAGCAGTTCTTC. Translation: CASSPIVAMNEQFF.